The source of this T cell receptor (beta chain) is a study of OX40 agonist ivuxolimab in advanced cancers. On the study more broadly: Patients' therapy was ivuxolimab, an antibody that acts as an agonist of OX40 (CD134). Cancers in dose escalation were hepatocellular, melanoma, renal cell and head and neck.

The length of the CDR3 is 16 residues. The V segment lost 4 bases and the J segment 1 base; nucleotides outside the gene matches: 7. Germline V gene lookup returns CDR1 PRHDT and CDR2 FYEKMQ (reference sequence). Clones were sequenced by immunoSEQ multiplex PCR, and TCRdb holds only the in-frame ones, with some missing. The sample includes approximately 90,000 clones, about 87% of them seen just once. Regarding this clone: Its antigen is still unknown.

The study's findings and limits: Also present in some nonresponders was a low level of normalized T-cell clonal expansion. Researchers report that CD8+ T cells had, on average, more expanded clones than CD4+.

V is TRBV13 and J is TRBJ2-1, with 7 bases that match TRBD2. Sample: CD4+ or CD8+ T cells sorted from blood, taken in a trial of the OX40 agonist ivuxolimab. The sequence derives from an adult with an advanced solid tumor such as melanoma, head and neck, liver or kidney cancer. CDR3 region: CASSSSSGMSYNEQFF. CDR3 DNA: TGTGCCAGCAGCTCCTCGAGCGGGATGTCCTACAATGAGCAGTTCTTC.